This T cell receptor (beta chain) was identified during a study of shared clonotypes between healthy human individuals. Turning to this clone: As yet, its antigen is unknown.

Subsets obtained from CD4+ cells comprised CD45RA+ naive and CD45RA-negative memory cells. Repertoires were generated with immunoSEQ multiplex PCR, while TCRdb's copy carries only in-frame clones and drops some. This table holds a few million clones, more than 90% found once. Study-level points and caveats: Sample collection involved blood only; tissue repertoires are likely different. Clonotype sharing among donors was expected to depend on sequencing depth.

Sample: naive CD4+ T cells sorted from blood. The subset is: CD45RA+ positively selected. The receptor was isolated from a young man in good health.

The CDR3 nucleotides are TGTGCCAGCTCACGGGCCCTTGATGGCTACACCTTC. It is translated as CASSRALDGYTF. This chain joins TRBV18 and TRBJ1-2; D is unresolved. The CDR3 covers 12 residues. CDR1 and CDR2 from the germline V gene are KGHSH and LQKENI. Trimming took off 4 bases at V and 6 bases at J, with 9 bases between the two ends.